This passage covers 18 T cell receptor beta chains from one sample sequenced in a study of shared clonotypes between healthy human individuals. Some clones are missing from TCRdb's copy, which holds only in-frame ones; the method was immunoSEQ multiplex PCR. This repertoire shows about 2,100,000 clones, about 93% found once; its top ten account for 1.7%. CD45RO-negative cells were positively selected for CCR7, leaving out terminally differentiated effector memory CD45RA+ cells. Specimen: naive CD8+ T cells from PBMCs. The receptors were sampled from a man aged 18 to 29 in good health. Some clones in this sample may be carry-over from other donors' samples.

In its sample, this clone was seen a few times. The chain recombines TRBV10-3 with TRBJ1-1; D perhaps matches TRBD1 (6 bases). The CDR3 totals 14 residues. The germline V gene has CDR1 ENHRY and CDR2 SYGVKD. V was cut by 0 bases and J by 1 base, with 6 bases left in between. The CDR3 DNA follows: TGTGCCATCAGTGAGTCAGGGGGGAACACTGAAGCTTTCTTT. This translates into CAISESGGNTEAFF.

This chain uses TRBV6-5 with TRBJ2-7, with D uncertain. The CDR3 totals 12 residues. Germline loops: CDR1 MNHEY, CDR2 SVGAGI. Trimming took off 5 bases at V and 4 bases at J, with 9 bases between the two ends. This CDR3 reads CASSTSGYEQYF. In DNA form, the CDR3 reads TGTGCCAGCAGTACATCCGGATACGAGCAGTACTTC.

The chain joins TRBV11-2 to TRBJ2-3, with D perhaps matching TRBD2 (6 bases). CDR3 size: 16 residues. Trimming left V 1 base short and J 1 base short, with 12 bases between. CDR1 SGHAT and CDR2 FQNNGV come from the germline V gene. CDR3: CASSLGAGRGTDTQYF. In DNA, the CDR3 is TGTGCCAGCAGCTTAGGTGCGGGAAGGGGCACAGATACGCAGTATTTT. Based on the CDR3 plus reference TRBV11-2 and TRBJ2-3, the full variable domain is EAGVAQSPRYKIIEKRQSVAFWCNPISGHATLYWYQQILGQGPKLLIQFQNNGVVDDSQLPKDRFSAERLKGVDSTLKIQPAKLEDSAVYLCASSLGAGRGTDTQYFGPGTRLTVL.

The chain links TRBV13 to TRBJ2-3, with TRBD1 matching 9 bases. This CDR3 spans 17 amino acids. The germline V gene encodes CDR1 PRHDT and CDR2 FYEKMQ (reference sequence). With V trimmed by 4 bases and J by 0 bases, 8 bases remained unmatched. The CDR3 region is CASSSADRGFSTDTQYF. The CDR3 DNA reads TGTGCCAGCAGCTCCGCGGACAGGGGCTTTAGCACAGATACGCAGTATTTT.

The J gene is TRBJ1-2, the V gene TRBV4-2; D gene ambiguous. The CDR3 loop spans 13 amino acids. CDR1 is LGHNA, CDR2 YNFKEQ, per germline. Trimming removed 1 base from V and 8 bases from J, with 11 bases in between. The chain's CDR3 is CASSQGTGYGYTF. The CDR3 region has the DNA TGTGCCAGCAGCCAAGGAACGGGGTACGGCTACACCTTC.

This chain connects TRBV7-8 to TRBJ2-7; the match to TRBD1 covers 8 bases. The germline V gene has CDR1 SGHVS and CDR2 FQNEAQ. The junction had 7 bases not matched to a gene; V was cut back by 7 bases and J by 5 bases. This CDR3 contains 13 residues. CDR3: CASTATGVHEQYF. The CDR3 nucleotides are TGTGCCAGCACTGCGACAGGGGTCCACGAGCAGTACTTC.

The rearrangement joins TRBV9 to TRBJ2-1; D possibly uses TRBD1 or TRBD2 (5 bases each). This CDR3 region has 18 residues. Germline CDR1 is SGDLS and CDR2 is YYNGEE. With 0 bases removed from V and 8 bases from J, the gap between germline ends came to 24 bases. CDR3 nucleotide sequence: TGTGCCAGCAGCGTAGAAGGGCTAGTCGGGGCGGATATGGATGAGCAGTTCTTC. It codes for CASSVEGLVGADMDEQFF.

In regard to this clone: This sample also contains other DNA sequences that code for the same CDR3. This chain links TRBV28 with TRBJ1-2, with 7 positions matching TRBD1. CDR1 is MDHEN, CDR2 SYDVKM, per germline. CDR3 length equals 14 residues. The junction had 4 bases not matched to a gene; V was cut back by 2 bases and J by 4 bases. The CDR3 sequence: CASSLVDRVYGYTF. The CDR3 DNA follows: TGTGCCAGCAGTTTAGTTGACAGGGTCTATGGCTACACCTTC.

The CDR3 DNA is TGTGCCAGCAGCTTACGACGGGGGACGACGGACAATGAGCAGTTCTTC. This translates into CASSLRRGTTDNEQFF. V is TRBV7-9 and J is TRBJ2-1, with D possibly matching TRBD2 (6 bases). In germline, CDR1 is SEHNR, CDR2 FQNEAQ (reference sequence). This CDR3 spans 16 amino acids. Trimming pared 2 bases from V and 5 bases from J, leaving 16 bases between.

V is TRBV6-5 and J is TRBJ2-3; D remains ambiguous. The ends were cut back, 0 bases at V and 6 bases at J, with 7 bases in the middle. The CDR3 runs to 13 residues. Germline CDR1 reads MNHEY; CDR2 reads SVGAGI. The CDR3 nucleotides read TGTGCCAGCAGTTACTCGATTCCCGATACGCAGTATTTT. This sequence encodes CASSYSIPDTQYF.

The V call is TRBV29-1, the J call TRBJ1-5; unclear D gene. Germline values: CDR1 SQVTM, CDR2 ANQGSEA. The CDR3 spans 15 residues. V lost 8 bases and J lost 0, with 17 bases in between. CDR3: CSLPTWAYSNQPQHF. Written as DNA, the CDR3 is TGCAGCCTACCCACCTGGGCATATAGCAATCAGCCCCAGCATTTT.

This CDR3 is CASSLDRGVQYF. Written as DNA, the CDR3 is TGTGCCAGCAGTCTCGACAGGGGGGTTCAGTACTTC. The chain combines TRBV6-5 with TRBJ2-4; 9 nucleotides align to TRBD1. This CDR3 contains 12 residues. The V gene's germline CDR1 is MNHEY and CDR2 SVGAGI. V lost 5 bases and J lost 11; bases outside the gene matches: 4.

The J gene is TRBJ1-1, the V gene TRBV20-1, with D perhaps TRBD1 (5 bases). The CDR3 totals 11 residues. Germline V gene lookup returns CDR1 DFQATT and CDR2 SNEGSKA (reference sequence). Trimming removed 6 bases from V and 11 bases from J, with 16 bases in between. CDR3 nucleotide sequence: TGCAGTGCGTATATCAGGGTTGGGGCTTTCTTT. It yields the protein CSAYIRVGAFF.

This clone has only one observation. The rearrangement links TRBV6-1 to TRBJ2-1, with a possible D match to TRBD2 (5 bases). The V gene's germline CDR1 is MNHNS and CDR2 SASEGT. Trimming left V 1 base short and J 6 bases short, with 22 bases between. The CDR3 contains 18 residues. CDR3 sequence: CASSEDPRPTTRSNEQFF. The CDR3 bases are TGTGCCAGCAGTGAAGACCCCAGGCCCACAACTAGAAGCAATGAGCAGTTCTTC.

The V call is TRBV7-8, the J call TRBJ1-1; D ambiguous. V lost 1 base to trimming and J lost 6 bases, with 6 bases between them. Looked up from germline, CDR1 is SGHVS and CDR2 is FQNEAQ. This CDR3 spans 12 amino acids. The CDR3 here is CASSLDRPEAFF. CDR3 coding DNA: TGTGCCAGCAGCTTAGATCGGCCTGAAGCTTTCTTT.

The chain combines TRBV18 with TRBJ2-5; 15 nucleotides line up with TRBD2. The CDR3 runs 17 residues. Looked up from germline, CDR1 is KGHSH and CDR2 is LQKENI. V was pared by 5 bases and J by 1 base, with 5 bases of the junction left unmatched. CDR3: CASSDRTSGRAQETQYF. The CDR3 DNA reads TGTGCCAGCTCAGACAGGACTAGCGGGAGGGCCCAAGAGACCCAGTACTTC. The full variable domain, completed using reference TRBV18 and TRBJ2-5, is NAGVMQNPRHLVRRRGQEARLRCSPMKGHSHVYWYRQLPEEGLKFMVYLQKENIIDESGMPKERFSAEFPKEGPSILRIQQVVRGDSAAYFCASSDRTSGRAQETQYFGPGTRLLVL.

In its sample, this clone was seen once. This sequence joins TRBV14 and TRBJ1-1; the D is unclear. The CDR3 spans 15 residues. Trimming removed 1 base from V and 5 bases from J, with 14 bases in between. The germline V gene has CDR1 SGHDN and CDR2 FVKESK. In DNA form, the CDR3 reads TGTGCCAGCAGCCAAGCCCGGGGTGAGGATACTGAAGCTTTCTTT. Protein: CASSQARGEDTEAFF.

This chain's CDR3 is CASSKREGSTDTQYF. DNA of the CDR3: TGTGCCAGCAGCAAACGGGAGGGTAGCACAGATACGCAGTATTTT. The chain couples TRBV21-1 to TRBJ2-3; the D call of TRBD2 is as the table states it, not checked on the DNA. TRBV21-1 is labeled a pseudogene. The CDR3 runs 15 residues.